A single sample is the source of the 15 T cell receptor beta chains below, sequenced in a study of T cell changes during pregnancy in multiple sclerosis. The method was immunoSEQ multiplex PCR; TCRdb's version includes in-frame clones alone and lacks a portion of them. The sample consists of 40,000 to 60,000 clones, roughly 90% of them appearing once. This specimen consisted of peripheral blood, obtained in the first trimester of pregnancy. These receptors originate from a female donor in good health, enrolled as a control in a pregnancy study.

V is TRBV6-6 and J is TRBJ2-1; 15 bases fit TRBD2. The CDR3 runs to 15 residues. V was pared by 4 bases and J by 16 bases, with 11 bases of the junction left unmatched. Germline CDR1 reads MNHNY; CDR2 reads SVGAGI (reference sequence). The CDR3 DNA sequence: TGTGCCAGCAGTTCCGCCGGACTAGCGGGGGGGCCCGTCTTCTTC. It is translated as CASSSAGLAGGPVFF.

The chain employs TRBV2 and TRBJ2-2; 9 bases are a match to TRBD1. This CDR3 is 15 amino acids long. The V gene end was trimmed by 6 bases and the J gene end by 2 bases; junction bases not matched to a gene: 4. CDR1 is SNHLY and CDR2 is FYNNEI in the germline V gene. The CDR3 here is CASSRQGVNTGELFF. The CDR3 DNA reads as TGTGCCAGCAGCAGACAGGGGGTAAACACCGGGGAGCTGTTTTTT.

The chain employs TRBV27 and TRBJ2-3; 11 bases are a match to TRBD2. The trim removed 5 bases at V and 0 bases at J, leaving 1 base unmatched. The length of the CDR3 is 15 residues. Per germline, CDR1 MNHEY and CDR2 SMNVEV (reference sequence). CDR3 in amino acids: CASSRTSGSTDTQYF. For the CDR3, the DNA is TGTGCCAGCAGTCGGACTAGCGGGAGCACAGATACGCAGTATTTT.

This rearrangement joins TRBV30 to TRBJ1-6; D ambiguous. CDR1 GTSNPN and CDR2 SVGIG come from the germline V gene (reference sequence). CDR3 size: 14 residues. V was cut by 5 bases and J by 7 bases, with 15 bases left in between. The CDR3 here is CAWDTGLPNSPLHF. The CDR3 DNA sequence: TGTGCCTGGGATACGGGTCTGCCGAATTCACCCCTCCACTTT.

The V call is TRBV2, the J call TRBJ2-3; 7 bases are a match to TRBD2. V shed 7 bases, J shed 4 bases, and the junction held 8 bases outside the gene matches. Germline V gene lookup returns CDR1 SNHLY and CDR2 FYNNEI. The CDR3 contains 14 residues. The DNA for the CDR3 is TGTGCCAGCACGTTGCGGGGGTTCGCAGATACGCAGTATTTT. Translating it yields CASTLRGFADTQYF.

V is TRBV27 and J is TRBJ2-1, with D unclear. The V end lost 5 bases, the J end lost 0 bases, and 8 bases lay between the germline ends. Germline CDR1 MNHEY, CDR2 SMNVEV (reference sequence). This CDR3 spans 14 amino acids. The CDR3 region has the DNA TGTGCCAGCAGTCCATCGAGCTCCTACAATGAGCAGTTCTTC. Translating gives CASSPSSSYNEQFF.

The CDR3 DNA sequence: TGTGCCAGTAGAAGGAGGGATGGAGCTAACTATGGCTACACCTTC. This translates into CASRRRDGANYGYTF. The chain has TRBV19 and TRBJ1-2; no reliable D call. V was shortened by 6 bases and J by 0 bases, with 14 bases between the two germline ends. The CDR3 loop spans 15 amino acids. Germline-derived CDR1 and CDR2 are LNHDA and SQIVND (reference sequence). Variable domain in full (rest from reference TRBV19 and TRBJ1-2): DGGITQSPKYLFRKEGQNVTLSCEQNLNHDAMYWYRQDPGQGLRLIYYSQIVNDFQKGDIAEGYSVSREKKESFPLTVTSAQKNPTAFYLCASRRRDGANYGYTFGSGTRLTVV.

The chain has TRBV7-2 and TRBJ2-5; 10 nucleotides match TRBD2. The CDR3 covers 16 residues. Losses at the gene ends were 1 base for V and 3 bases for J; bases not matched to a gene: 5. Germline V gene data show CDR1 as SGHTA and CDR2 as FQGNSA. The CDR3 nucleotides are TGTGCCAGCAGCTTAGTTAGCGGGAGGTTTAAAGAGACCCAGTACTTC. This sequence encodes CASSLVSGRFKETQYF.

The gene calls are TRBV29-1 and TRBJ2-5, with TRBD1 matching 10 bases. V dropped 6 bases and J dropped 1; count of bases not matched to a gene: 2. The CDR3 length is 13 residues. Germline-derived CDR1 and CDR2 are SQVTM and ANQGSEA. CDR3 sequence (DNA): TGCAGCGTAGGGACAGGGGCCCAAGAGACCCAGTACTTC. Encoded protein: CSVGTGAQETQYF.

CDR3: CASSPTQGIDGNTGELFF. The CDR3 nucleotides read TGTGCCAGCAGCCCTACACAGGGTATAGATGGAAACACCGGGGAGCTGTTTTTT. The gene calls are TRBV5-6 and TRBJ2-2; D possibly corresponds to TRBD1 (6 bases). Trimming cost V 4 bases and J 2 bases, with 21 bases left between them. This CDR3 has 18 residues. Germline CDR1 and CDR2: SGHDT and YYEEEE.

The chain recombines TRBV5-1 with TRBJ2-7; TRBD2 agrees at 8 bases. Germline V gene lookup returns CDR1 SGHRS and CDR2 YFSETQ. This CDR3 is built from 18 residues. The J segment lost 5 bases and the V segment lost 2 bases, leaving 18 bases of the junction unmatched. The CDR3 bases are TGCGCCAGCAGCTTATCCTGGCTAGCGGGTTATGATAGCGACGAGCAGTACTTC. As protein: CASSLSWLAGYDSDEQYF.

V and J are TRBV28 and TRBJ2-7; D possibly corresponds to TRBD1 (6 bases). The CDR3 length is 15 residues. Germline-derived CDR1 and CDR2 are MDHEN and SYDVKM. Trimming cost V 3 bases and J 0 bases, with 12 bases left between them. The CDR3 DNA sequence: TGTGCCAGCAGTTTCGGTGGGGGCCTCTCCTACGAGCAGTACTTC. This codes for CASSFGGGLSYEQYF.

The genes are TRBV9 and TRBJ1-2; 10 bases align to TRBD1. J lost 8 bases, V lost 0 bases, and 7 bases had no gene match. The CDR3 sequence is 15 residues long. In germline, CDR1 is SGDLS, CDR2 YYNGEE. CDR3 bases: TGTGCCAGCAGCGTAGCTCTAGGACAGGGGGGCGGCTACACCTTC. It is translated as CASSVALGQGGGYTF.

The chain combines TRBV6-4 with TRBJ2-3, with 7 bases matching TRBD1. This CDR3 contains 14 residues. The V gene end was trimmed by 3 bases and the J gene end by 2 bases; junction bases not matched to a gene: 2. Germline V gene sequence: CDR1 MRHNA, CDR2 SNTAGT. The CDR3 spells CASSEEGATDTQYF. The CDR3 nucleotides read TGTGCCAGCAGTGAAGAGGGGGCCACAGATACGCAGTATTTT.

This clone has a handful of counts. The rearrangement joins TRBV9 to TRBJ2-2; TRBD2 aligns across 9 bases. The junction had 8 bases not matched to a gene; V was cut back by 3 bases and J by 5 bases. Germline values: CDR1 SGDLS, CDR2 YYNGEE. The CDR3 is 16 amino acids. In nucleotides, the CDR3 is TGTGCCAGCAGCGGGGAGCGGGGGGCCATGACCGGGGAGCTGTTTTTT. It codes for CASSGERGAMTGELFF.